A single T cell receptor (beta chain) is shown here with its context. V lost 4 bases, J lost 2 bases, and 5 bases stayed unmatched. CDR3 length: 15 amino acids. From germline, CDR1 is SGHAT and CDR2 FQNNGV. This entry belongs to a study of technical replicates of blood from a few donors. Only in-frame clones appear in the TCRdb table, and some are missing; sequencing was by immunoSEQ multiplex PCR. Of about 100,000 clones in the sample, 90% to 97% were seen once. The clonotype originates from a human donor in good health. The specimen was T cells isolated from PBMCs. The chain recombines TRBV11-2 with TRBJ2-7, with 10 positions matching TRBD2. CDR3 sequence (DNA): TGTGCCAGCAGCTGGGGACTAGCGAATACCTACGAGCAGTACTTC. It translates to CASSWGLANTYEQYF. Based on the CDR3 plus reference TRBV11-2 and TRBJ2-7, the full variable domain is EAGVAQSPRYKIIEKRQSVAFWCNPISGHATLYWYQQILGQGPKLLIQFQNNGVVDDSQLPKDRFSAERLKGVDSTLKIQPAKLEDSAVYLCASSWGLANTYEQYFGPGTRLTVT.